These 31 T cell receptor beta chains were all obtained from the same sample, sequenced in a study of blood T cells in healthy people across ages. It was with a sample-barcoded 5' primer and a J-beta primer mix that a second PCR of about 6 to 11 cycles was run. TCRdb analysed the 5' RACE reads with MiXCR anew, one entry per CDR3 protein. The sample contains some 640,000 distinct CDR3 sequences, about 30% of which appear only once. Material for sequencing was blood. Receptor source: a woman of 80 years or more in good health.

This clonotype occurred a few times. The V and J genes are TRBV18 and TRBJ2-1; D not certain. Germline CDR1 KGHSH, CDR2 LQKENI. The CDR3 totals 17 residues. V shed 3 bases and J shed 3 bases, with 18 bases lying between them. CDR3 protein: CASSPASPSRVYNEQFF. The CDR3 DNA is TGTGCCAGCTCACCGGCGAGTCCCAGTCGGGTCTACAATGAGCAGTTCTTC.

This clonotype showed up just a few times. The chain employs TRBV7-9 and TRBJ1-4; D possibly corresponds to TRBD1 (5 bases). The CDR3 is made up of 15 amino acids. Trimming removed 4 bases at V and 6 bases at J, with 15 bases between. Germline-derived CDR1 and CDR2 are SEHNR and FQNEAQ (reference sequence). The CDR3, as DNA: TGTGCCAGCAGCTCGTCCGGGACCCGAGATGAAAAACTGTTTTTT. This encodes CASSSSGTRDEKLFF.

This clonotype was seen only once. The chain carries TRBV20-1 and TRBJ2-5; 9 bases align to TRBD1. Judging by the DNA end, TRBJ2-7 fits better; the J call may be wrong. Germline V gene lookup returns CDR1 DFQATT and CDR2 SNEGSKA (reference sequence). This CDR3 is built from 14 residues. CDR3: CSARQGGGFYEQYF. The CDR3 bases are TGCAGTGCGCGACAGGGGGGGGGCTTCTACGAGCAGTACTTC.

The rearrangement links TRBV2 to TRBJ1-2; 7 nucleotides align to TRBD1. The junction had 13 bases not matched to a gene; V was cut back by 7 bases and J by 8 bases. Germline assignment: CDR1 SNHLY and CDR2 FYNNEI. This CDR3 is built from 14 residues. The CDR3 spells CASMGQRGVGGYTF. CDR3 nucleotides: TGTGCCAGCATGGGACAGCGGGGTGTAGGGGGCTACACCTTC.

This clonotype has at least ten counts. This CDR3 reads CASSSRDRLHSPLHF. The CDR3 bases are TGTGCCAGCAGTTCCCGGGACAGGTTACATTCACCCCTCCACTTT. The rearrangement uses TRBV28 and TRBJ1-6; 8 positions agree with TRBD1. The CDR3 has 15 amino acids. Trimming at V came to 4 bases and at J to 8 bases, leaving 7 bases not matched to a gene. Germline V gene sequence: CDR1 MDHEN, CDR2 SYDVKM.

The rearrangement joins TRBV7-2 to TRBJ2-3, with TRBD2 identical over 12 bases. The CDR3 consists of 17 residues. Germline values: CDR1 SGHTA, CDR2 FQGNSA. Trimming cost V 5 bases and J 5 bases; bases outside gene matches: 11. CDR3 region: CASSRGGTSGLVDTQYF. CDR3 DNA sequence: TGTGCCAGCAGCCGGGGGGGGACTAGCGGGTTGGTAGATACGCAGTATTTT.

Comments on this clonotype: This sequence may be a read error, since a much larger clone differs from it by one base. CDR3 sequence (DNA): TGTGCCAGCAGCCCCTATGGGACTAGTCTTAGTGAGCAGTACTTC. Translation: CASSPYGTSLSEQYF. This chain uses TRBV7-3 with TRBJ2-5; the match to TRBD2 covers 8 bases. Germline values: CDR1 SGHTA, CDR2 FQGTGA. The CDR3 runs to 15 residues. V shed 5 bases and J 11 bases; nucleotides not matched to a gene: 16.

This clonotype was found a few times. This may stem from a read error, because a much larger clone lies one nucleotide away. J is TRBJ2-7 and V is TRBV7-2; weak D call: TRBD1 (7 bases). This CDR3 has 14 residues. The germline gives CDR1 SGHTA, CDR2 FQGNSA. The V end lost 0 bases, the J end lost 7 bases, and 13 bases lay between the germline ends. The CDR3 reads CASSLARQGGEQYF. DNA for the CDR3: TGTGCCAGCAGCTTAGCGCGGCAGGGGGGTGAGCAGTACTTC.

The CDR3 region is CASSSPETGAYGANVLTF. The CDR3 DNA reads TGTGCCAGCAGCTCTCCCGAGACGGGGGCGTATGGGGCCAACGTCCTGACTTTC. This sequence joins TRBV6-2 or TRBV6-3 and TRBJ2-6; D may be TRBD1 or TRBD2 (6 bases each). Trimming cost V 6 bases and J 3 bases, with 21 bases left between them. Germline values: CDR1 MNHEY, CDR2 SVGEGT. The CDR3 covers 18 residues.

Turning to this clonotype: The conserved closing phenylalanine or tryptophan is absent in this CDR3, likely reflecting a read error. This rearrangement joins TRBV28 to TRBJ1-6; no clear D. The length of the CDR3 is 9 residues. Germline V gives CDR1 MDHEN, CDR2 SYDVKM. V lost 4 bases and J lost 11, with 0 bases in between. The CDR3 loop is CASSSPLHL. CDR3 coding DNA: TGTGCCAGCAGTTCACCCCTCCACCTT.

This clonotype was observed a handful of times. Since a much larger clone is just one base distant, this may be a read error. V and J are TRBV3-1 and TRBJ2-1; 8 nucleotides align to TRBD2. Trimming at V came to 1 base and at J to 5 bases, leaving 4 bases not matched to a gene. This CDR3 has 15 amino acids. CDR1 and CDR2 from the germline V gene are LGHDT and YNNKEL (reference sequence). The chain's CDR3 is CASSQGFGGDNEQFF. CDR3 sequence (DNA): TGTGCCAGCAGCCAAGGTTTCGGGGGGGACAATGAGCAGTTCTTC.

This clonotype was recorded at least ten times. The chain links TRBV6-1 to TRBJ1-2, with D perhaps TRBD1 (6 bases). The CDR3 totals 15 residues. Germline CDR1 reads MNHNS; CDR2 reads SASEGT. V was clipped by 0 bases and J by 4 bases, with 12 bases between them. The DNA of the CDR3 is TGTGCCAGCAGTGAAGCGGGGGGGGCAGGCTATGGCTACACCTTC. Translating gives CASSEAGGAGYGYTF.

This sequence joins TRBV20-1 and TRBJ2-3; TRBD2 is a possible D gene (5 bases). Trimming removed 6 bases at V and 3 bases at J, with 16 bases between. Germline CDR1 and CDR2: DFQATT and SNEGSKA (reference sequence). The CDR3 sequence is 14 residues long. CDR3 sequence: CSAFLMPGTDTQYF. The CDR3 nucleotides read TGCAGTGCCTTCCTAATGCCGGGAACAGATACGCAGTATTTT.

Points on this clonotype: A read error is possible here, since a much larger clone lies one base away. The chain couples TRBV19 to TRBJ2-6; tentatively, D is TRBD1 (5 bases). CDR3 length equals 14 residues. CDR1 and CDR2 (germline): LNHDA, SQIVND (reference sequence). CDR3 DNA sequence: TGTGCCACCCCTTACAGACCTGGGGCCAACGTCCGGACTTTC. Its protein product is CATPYRPGANVRTF.

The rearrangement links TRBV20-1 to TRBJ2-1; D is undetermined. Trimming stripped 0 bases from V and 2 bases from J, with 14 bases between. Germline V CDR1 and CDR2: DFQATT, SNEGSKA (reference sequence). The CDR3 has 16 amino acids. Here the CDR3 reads CSARDPANPPYNEQFF. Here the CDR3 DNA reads TGCAGTGCTAGAGATCCCGCTAACCCTCCCTACAATGAGCAGTTCTTC.

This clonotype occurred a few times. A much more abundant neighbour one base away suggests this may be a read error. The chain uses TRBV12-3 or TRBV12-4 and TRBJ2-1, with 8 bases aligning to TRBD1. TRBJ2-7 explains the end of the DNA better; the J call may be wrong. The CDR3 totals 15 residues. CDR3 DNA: TGTGCCAGCAGCCGCGGACAGGGACCCTACAATGAGCAGTACTTC. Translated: CASSRGQGPYNEQYF.

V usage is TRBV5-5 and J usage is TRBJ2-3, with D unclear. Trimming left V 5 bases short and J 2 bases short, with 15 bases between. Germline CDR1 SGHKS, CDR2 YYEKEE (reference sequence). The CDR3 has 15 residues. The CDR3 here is CASSDTPLPTDTQYF. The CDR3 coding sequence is TGTGCCAGCAGTGATACCCCGCTCCCCACAGATACGCAGTATTTT.

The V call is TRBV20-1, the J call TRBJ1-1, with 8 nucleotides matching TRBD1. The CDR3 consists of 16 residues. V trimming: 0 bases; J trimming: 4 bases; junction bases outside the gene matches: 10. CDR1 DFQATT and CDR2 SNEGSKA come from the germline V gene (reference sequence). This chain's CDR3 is CSARDRTQGAPTEAFF. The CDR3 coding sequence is TGCAGTGCTAGAGATAGGACCCAGGGGGCCCCCACTGAAGCTTTCTTT.

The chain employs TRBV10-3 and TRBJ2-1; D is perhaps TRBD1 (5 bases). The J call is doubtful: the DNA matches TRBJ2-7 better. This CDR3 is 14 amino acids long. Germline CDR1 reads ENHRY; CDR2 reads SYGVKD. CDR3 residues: CAIAQGSSYNEQYF. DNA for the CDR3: TGTGCCATCGCCCAGGGAAGCTCCTACAATGAGCAGTACTTC.

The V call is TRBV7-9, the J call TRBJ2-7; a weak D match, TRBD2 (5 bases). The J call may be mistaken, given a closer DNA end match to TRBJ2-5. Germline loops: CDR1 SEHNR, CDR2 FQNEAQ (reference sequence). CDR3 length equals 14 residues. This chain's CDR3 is CASSPRGTRETQYF. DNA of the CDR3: TGTGCCAGCAGCCCCCGGGGAACCCGAGAGACCCAGTACTTC.

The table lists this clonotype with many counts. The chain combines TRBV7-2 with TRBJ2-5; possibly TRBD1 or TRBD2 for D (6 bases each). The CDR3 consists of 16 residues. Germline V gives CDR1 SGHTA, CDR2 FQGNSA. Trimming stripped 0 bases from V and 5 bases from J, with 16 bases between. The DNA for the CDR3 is TGTGCCAGCAGCTTAGCGCTTTCGGGGGCGGGGGAGACCCAGTACTTC. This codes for CASSLALSGAGETQYF.

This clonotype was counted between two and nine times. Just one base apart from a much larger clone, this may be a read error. The CDR3 DNA is TGTGCCAGCAGCTCATCTAGAACTGAGCAGTACTTC. Its translation: CASSSSRTEQYF. The V call is TRBV7-2, the J call TRBJ2-7; D gene ambiguous. Looked up from germline, CDR1 is SGHTA and CDR2 is FQGNSA. The CDR3 length is 12 residues. Trimming stripped 4 bases from V and 7 bases from J, with 11 bases between.

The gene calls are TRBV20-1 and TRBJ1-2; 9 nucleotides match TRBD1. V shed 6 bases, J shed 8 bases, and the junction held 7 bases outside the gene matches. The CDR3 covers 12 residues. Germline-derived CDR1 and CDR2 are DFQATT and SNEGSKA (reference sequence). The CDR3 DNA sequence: TGCAGTGCAAAGACAGGGGGTCGAGGCTACACCTTC. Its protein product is CSAKTGGRGYTF.

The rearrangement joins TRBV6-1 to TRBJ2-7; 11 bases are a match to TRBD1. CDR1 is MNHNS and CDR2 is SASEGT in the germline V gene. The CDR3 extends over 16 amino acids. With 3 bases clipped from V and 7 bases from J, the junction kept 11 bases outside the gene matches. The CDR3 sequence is CASSDRRDRGSDEQYF. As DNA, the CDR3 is TGTGCCAGCAGTGATCGGCGGGACAGGGGGTCGGATGAGCAGTACTTC.

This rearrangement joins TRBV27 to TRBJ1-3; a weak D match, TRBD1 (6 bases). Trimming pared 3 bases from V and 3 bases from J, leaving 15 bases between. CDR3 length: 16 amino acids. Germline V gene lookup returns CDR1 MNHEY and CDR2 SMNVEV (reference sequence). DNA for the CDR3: TGTGCCAGCAGTTTTTCGGGGGGCGAATATGGAAACACCATATATTTT. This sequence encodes CASSFSGGEYGNTIYF.

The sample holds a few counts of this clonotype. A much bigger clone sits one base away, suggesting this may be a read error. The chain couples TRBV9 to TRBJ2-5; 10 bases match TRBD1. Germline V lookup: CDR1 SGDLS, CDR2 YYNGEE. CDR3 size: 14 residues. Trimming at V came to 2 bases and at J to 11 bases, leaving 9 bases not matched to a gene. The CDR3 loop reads CASSVRQGAGEQYF. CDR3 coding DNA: TGTGCCAGCAGCGTGAGACAGGGGGCAGGTGAGCAGTACTTC. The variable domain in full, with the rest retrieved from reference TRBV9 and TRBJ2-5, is DSGVTQTPKHLITATGQRVTLRCSPRSGDLSVYWYQQSLDQGLQFLIQYYNGEERAKGNILERFSAQQFPDLHSELNLSSLELGDSALYFCASSVRQGAGEQYFGPGTRLLVL.

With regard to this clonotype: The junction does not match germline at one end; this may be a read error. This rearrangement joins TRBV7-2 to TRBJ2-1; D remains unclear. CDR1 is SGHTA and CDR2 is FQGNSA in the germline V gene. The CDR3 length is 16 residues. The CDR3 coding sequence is TGTGCCGGCAGCCGTATACGACCGAGCTCCTACAATGAGCAGTTCTTC. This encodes CAGSRIRPSSYNEQFF.

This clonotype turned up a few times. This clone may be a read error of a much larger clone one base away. The CDR3 loop is CVSSVRGGKTDTQYF. In DNA, the CDR3 is TGTGTCAGCAGCGTTCGCGGGGGGAAGACAGATACGCAGTATTTT. The chain uses TRBV7-2 and TRBJ2-3; 8 bases are shared with TRBD2. The germline V gene has CDR1 SGHTA and CDR2 FQGNSA. There are 15 residues in the CDR3.

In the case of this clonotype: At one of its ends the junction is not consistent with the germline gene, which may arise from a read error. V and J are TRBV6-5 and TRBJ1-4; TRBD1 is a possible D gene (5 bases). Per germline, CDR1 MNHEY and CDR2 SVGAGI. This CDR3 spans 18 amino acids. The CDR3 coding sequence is TGTGCCAGCAGTTCCTCATGGGCGGGGGAAATAACCTCCGGAAAACGGTTTTTT. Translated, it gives CASSSSWAGEITSGKRFF.

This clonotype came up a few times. Written as DNA, the CDR3 is TGTGCCAGCAGTCTAGACAGGAGGTCATGGGAGCAGTACTTC. Translated, it gives CASSLDRRSWEQYF. The rearrangement links TRBV12-3 or TRBV12-4 to TRBJ2-7, with a weak D call TRBD1 (6 bases). The ends were cut back, 5 bases at V and 7 bases at J, with 18 bases in the middle. This CDR3 is built from 14 residues.

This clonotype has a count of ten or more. The CDR3 nucleotides are TGTGCCACCAGCAGAGCTATAATCGACCGCGAGCAGTACTTC. Its translation: CATSRAIIDREQYF. The rearrangement joins TRBV15 to TRBJ2-7; D unresolved. The germline V gene encodes CDR1 LNHNV and CDR2 YYDKDF (reference sequence). CDR3 size: 14 residues. The germline V and J ends were trimmed by 1 base and 6 bases, with 13 bases remaining between them.